The 11 T cell receptor beta chains given below trace back to one sample, sequenced in a study of blood T cell repertoires in COVID-19. Generated by immunoSEQ multiplex PCR, the TCRdb table keeps only in-frame clones and is missing some. The table shows 200,000 to 300,000 clones, with just under 85% occurring only once. The source material was peripheral blood. These receptors came from a woman aged 80 or over with acute or convalescent COVID-19.

The rearrangement uses TRBV5-1 and TRBJ1-1, with a possible D match to TRBD1 (5 bases). Trimming took 5 bases from V and 3 from J, leaving 14 bases between them. CDR3 length: 14 residues. Germline V lookup: CDR1 SGHRS, CDR2 YFSETQ. The CDR3 coding sequence is TGCGCCAGCAGGGTGGGGCTCACGGACACTGAAGCTTTCTTT. This codes for CASRVGLTDTEAFF.

CDR3 loop: CASSSGALAVNQPQHF. The DNA of the CDR3 is TGTGCCAGCAGTTCCGGGGCTTTAGCGGTGAATCAGCCCCAGCATTTT. The rearrangement joins TRBV6-5 to TRBJ1-5, with D possibly being TRBD1 (5 bases). V lost 4 bases and J lost 4, with 17 bases in between. The CDR3 is 16 residues long. Germline V lookup: CDR1 MNHEY, CDR2 SVGAGI.

The J gene is TRBJ1-1, the V gene TRBV19, with 9 bases fitting TRBD1. The CDR3 is 15 amino acids. The V gene end was trimmed by 8 bases and the J gene end by 1 base; junction bases not matched to a gene: 8. Looked up from germline, CDR1 is LNHDA and CDR2 is SQIVND (reference sequence). DNA for the CDR3: TGTGCCAGTTCGGGACAGGGACCTCGGAACACTGAAGCTTTCTTT. This translates into CASSGQGPRNTEAFF.

The chain recombines TRBV10-1 with TRBJ1-5; 10 bases agree with TRBD1. The V gene's germline CDR1 is WNHNN and CDR2 SYGVQD (reference sequence). The CDR3 totals 14 residues. The V and J ends lost 7 bases and 4 bases, in that order; junction bases with no gene match: 4. CDR3 protein: CASNRTGGNQPQHF. The CDR3 DNA reads TGCGCCAGCAATAGGACAGGGGGGAATCAGCCCCAGCATTTT.

The J gene is TRBJ1-3, the V gene TRBV30; no definite D call. The CDR3 extends over 15 amino acids. Trimming removed 1 base from V and 0 bases from J, with 10 bases in between. Germline assignment: CDR1 GTSNPN and CDR2 SVGIG (reference sequence). The CDR3 loop reads CAWSAEGISGNTIYF. The CDR3 region has the DNA TGTGCCTGGAGTGCTGAGGGAATCTCTGGAAACACCATATATTTT.

This clone was counted a few times. The rearrangement links TRBV18 to TRBJ1-5; D unclear. The V end lost 3 bases, the J end lost 0 bases, and 9 bases lay between the germline ends. CDR1 and CDR2 from the germline V gene are KGHSH and LQKENI. The CDR3 is 15 residues long. The CDR3 reads CASSPGVLSNQPQHF. CDR3 in DNA: TGTGCCAGCTCACCGGGCGTCCTTAGCAATCAGCCCCAGCATTTT.

The CDR3 reads CASRLQGAAEAFF. The CDR3 DNA is TGTGCCAGTAGACTACAGGGGGCCGCTGAAGCTTTCTTT. The chain is built from TRBV27 and TRBJ1-1, with 9 bases fitting TRBD1. Germline CDR1 and CDR2: MNHEY and SMNVEV (reference sequence). This CDR3 contains 13 residues. The V and J ends lost 9 bases and 6 bases, in that order; junction bases with no gene match: 8.

The V call is TRBV28, the J call TRBJ1-5; the match to TRBD1 covers 9 bases. The germline V gene encodes CDR1 MDHEN and CDR2 SYDVKM. J gave up 4 bases and V 4 bases, and 8 bases lay outside the gene matches. There are 16 residues in the CDR3. The CDR3 nucleotides are TGTGCCAGCAGTTCCCGCGGACAGGGGCGAAATCAGCCCCAGCATTTT. Encoded protein: CASSSRGQGRNQPQHF.

The CDR3 DNA reads TGTGCCAGCAGCCGACGAGGGGGGAACACTGAAGCTTTCTTT. Its protein is CASSRRGGNTEAFF. This sequence joins TRBV7-9 and TRBJ1-1, with D possibly TRBD1 on 6 matching bases. The CDR3 has 14 residues. Germline V lookup: CDR1 SEHNR, CDR2 FQNEAQ (reference sequence). V was trimmed by 5 bases and J by 1 base, leaving 11 bases between them.

The genes are TRBV11-2 and TRBJ1-3, with TRBD1 as a possible D gene (5 bases). The germline V gene encodes CDR1 SGHAT and CDR2 FQNNGV. This CDR3 has 14 residues. V dropped 3 bases and J dropped 0 bases, with 6 bases sitting between them. The CDR3 DNA reads as TGTGCCAGCAGCTTCGACAGCTCTGGAAACACCATATATTTT. Translation: CASSFDSSGNTIYF.

This chain uses TRBV28 with TRBJ1-2, with a tentative D call TRBD1 (5 bases). V lost 5 bases, J lost 4 bases, and 17 bases lay in between. The CDR3 is 15 amino acids. Germline V gives CDR1 MDHEN, CDR2 SYDVKM. The CDR3: CASSATASRVYGYTF. CDR3 nucleotide sequence: TGTGCCAGCAGTGCGACAGCGTCTAGGGTCTATGGCTACACCTTC.